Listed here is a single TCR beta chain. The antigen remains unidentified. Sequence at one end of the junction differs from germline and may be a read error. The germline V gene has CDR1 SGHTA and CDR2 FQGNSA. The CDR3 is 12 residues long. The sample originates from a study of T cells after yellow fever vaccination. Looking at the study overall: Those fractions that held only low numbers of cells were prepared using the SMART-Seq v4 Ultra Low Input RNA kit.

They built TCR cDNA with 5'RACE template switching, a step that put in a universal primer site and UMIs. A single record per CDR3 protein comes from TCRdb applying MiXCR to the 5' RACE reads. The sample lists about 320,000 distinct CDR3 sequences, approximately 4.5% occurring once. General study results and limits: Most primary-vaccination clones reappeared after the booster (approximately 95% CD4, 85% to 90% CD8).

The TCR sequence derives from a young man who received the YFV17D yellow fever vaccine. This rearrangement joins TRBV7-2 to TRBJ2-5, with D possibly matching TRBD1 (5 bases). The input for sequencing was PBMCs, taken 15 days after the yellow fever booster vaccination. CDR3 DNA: TGTGCCAGCAGCTCCCTAGGGGTGACCAAGTACTTC. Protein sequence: CASSSLGVTKYF.